What follows are 25 T cell receptor beta chains derived from one specimen sequenced in a study of T cell responses to AZD1222 COVID-19 vaccine. Sequencing was performed with immunoSEQ multiplex PCR; in TCRdb, only in-frame clones are kept and a portion is missing. The sample lists 85,000 to 120,000 clones, around 91% occurring once. The source material was peripheral blood, sampled 28 days after the second AZD1222 dose. The receptors were sampled from an adult who received the AZD1222 COVID-19 vaccine.

The chain combines TRBV5-1 with TRBJ2-5, with unresolved D. CDR1 is SGHRS, CDR2 YFSETQ, per germline. Trimming pared 6 bases from V and 1 base from J, leaving 7 bases between. The CDR3 loop spans 12 amino acids. CDR3: CASNAAQETQYF. CDR3 DNA sequence: TGCGCCAGCAACGCAGCCCAAGAGACCCAGTACTTC.

This clone appeared once. The CDR3 DNA follows: TGTGCCAGCAGCCACAACATAGCGGGGGGCCCACAAGAGACCCAGTACTTC. It is translated as CASSHNIAGGPQETQYF. This chain connects TRBV3-1 (or the pseudogene TRBV3-2) to TRBJ2-5; 10 bases match TRBD2. V gave up 3 bases and J gave up 2 bases; unmatched junction bases: 9. CDR1 is LGHDT and CDR2 is YNNKEL in the germline V gene (reference sequence). The CDR3 has 17 residues.

V usage is TRBV7-3 and J usage is TRBJ1-2, with D perhaps TRBD1 (5 bases). CDR1 is SGHTA, CDR2 FQGTGA, per germline. V lost 5 bases and J lost 1, with 14 bases in between. The CDR3 has 15 amino acids. This CDR3 is CASSEPGALNYGYTF. The CDR3 nucleotides are TGTGCCAGCAGCGAACCCGGGGCCCTTAACTATGGCTACACCTTC.

The rearrangement uses TRBV12-5 and TRBJ2-3; D gene ambiguous. The CDR3 runs 13 residues. CDR1 is LGHNT, CDR2 FRNRAP, per germline. The V and J ends lost 8 bases and 1 base respectively, with 10 bases between them. The DNA for the CDR3 is TGTGCTAGTTCCTACTTGGGCACAGATACGCAGTATTTT. As protein: CASSYLGTDTQYF.

The rearrangement uses TRBV19 and TRBJ2-1; 8 bases fit TRBD2. J gave up 2 bases and V 8 bases, and 5 bases lay outside the gene matches. This CDR3 comprises 14 residues. Germline assignment: CDR1 LNHDA and CDR2 SQIVND (reference sequence). The DNA of the CDR3 is TGTGCCAGTTTCGGGGGGGCTGCCTACAATGAGCAGTTCTTC. The encoded protein is CASFGGAAYNEQFF.

V gene TRBV7-2 combines with J gene TRBJ2-2, with D hard to call. V dropped 5 bases and J dropped 9 bases, with 13 bases sitting between them. The CDR3 totals 13 residues. Germline CDR1 SGHTA, CDR2 FQGNSA. CDR3 in amino acids: CASSPIVGRELFF. DNA of the CDR3: TGTGCCAGCAGCCCTATCGTGGGCCGGGAGCTGTTTTTT.

The chain joins TRBV9 to TRBJ2-2; the match to TRBD2 covers 12 bases. The CDR3 totals 19 residues. Germline assignment: CDR1 SGDLS and CDR2 YYNGEE. V dropped 4 bases and J dropped 3; count of bases not matched to a gene: 13. DNA for the CDR3: TGTGCCAGCAGCACCACCCTCGGGACTAGCGGGCGACACACCGGGGAGCTGTTTTTT. Translated: CASSTTLGTSGRHTGELFF.

V usage is TRBV12-3 or TRBV12-4 and J usage is TRBJ1-5; no definite D call. Trimming cost V 5 bases and J 7 bases, with 9 bases left between them. CDR3 length: 12 residues. The CDR3 coding sequence is TGTGCCAGCAGTCGGGTTTCCCAGCCCCAGCATTTT. Its translation is CASSRVSQPQHF.

The V and J genes are TRBV2 and TRBJ1-4; 10 bases agree with TRBD1. The CDR3 contains 15 residues. V shed 11 bases and J 3 bases; nucleotides not matched to a gene: 9. Germline lookup yields CDR1 SNHLY and CDR2 FYNNEI. CDR3 DNA: TGTGCCGGGGGGGGACAGGGGACCCCTAATGAAAAACTGTTTTTT. The encoded protein is CAGGGQGTPNEKLFF. The variable domain in full, completed from reference TRBV2 and TRBJ1-4, reads EPEVTQTPSHQVTQMGQEVILRCVPISNHLYFYWYRQILGQKVEFLVSFYNNEISEKSEIFDDQFSVERPDGSNFTLKIRSTKLEDSAMYFCAGGGQGTPNEKLFFGSGTQLSVL.

This rearrangement joins TRBV4-3 to TRBJ1-5; D unclear. CDR1 is LGHNA and CDR2 is YSLEER in the germline V gene. This CDR3 comprises 14 residues. Trimming stripped 1 base from V and 4 bases from J, with 8 bases between. CDR3 coding DNA: TGCGCCAGCAGCCAAGTTTACACAAATCAGCCCCAGCATTTT. Its translation: CASSQVYTNQPQHF.

The chain couples TRBV7-2 to TRBJ2-5; TRBD1 or TRBD2 may be the D gene (6 bases each). Germline CDR1 reads SGHTA; CDR2 reads FQGNSA. The V and J ends lost 5 bases and 5 bases respectively, with 15 bases between them. CDR3 length: 14 residues. The CDR3 region is CASSPSGARETQYF. DNA of the CDR3: TGTGCCAGCAGCCCCTCGGGGGCCCGGGAGACCCAGTACTTC.

This sequence joins TRBV14 and TRBJ2-5, with D uncertain. Germline CDR1 is SGHDN and CDR2 is FVKESK. The V gene lost 2 bases and the J gene lost 4 bases, with 11 bases spanning the gap. CDR3 length equals 14 residues. CDR3 amino acids: CASSQSPLSETQYF. The CDR3 nucleotides are TGTGCCAGCAGCCAAAGTCCCCTTTCAGAGACCCAGTACTTC.

The gene calls are TRBV7-2 and TRBJ2-7; D unclear. V was cut by 1 base and J by 3 bases, with 7 bases left in between. Germline CDR1 SGHTA, CDR2 FQGNSA. The length of the CDR3 is 13 residues. CDR3 protein: CASSLEAGYEQYF. The CDR3 DNA follows: TGTGCCAGCAGCTTAGAGGCAGGCTACGAGCAGTACTTC.

The V call is TRBV6-6, the J call TRBJ2-5, with D possibly TRBD1 on 5 matching bases. CDR3 length: 13 residues. Germline V gives CDR1 MNHNY, CDR2 SVGAGI (reference sequence). The germline V and J ends were trimmed by 7 bases and 4 bases, with 13 bases remaining between them. CDR3 DNA sequence: TGTGCCAGCACAGGACAACAGCCAGAGACCCAGTACTTC. This encodes CASTGQQPETQYF.

The chain has TRBV12-3 or TRBV12-4 and TRBJ2-7; D possibly matches TRBD1 or TRBD2 (5 bases each). V lost 8 bases to trimming and J lost 5 bases, with 16 bases between them. The CDR3 sequence is 13 residues long. CDR3 bases: TGTGCCAGCCTGTGGCAGGGAGTAGACGAGCAGTACTTC. This encodes CASLWQGVDEQYF.

The rearrangement joins TRBV19 to TRBJ2-1; 11 bases map to TRBD2. From germline, CDR1 is LNHDA and CDR2 SQIVND (reference sequence). After removal of 5 bases from V and 2 bases from J, the junction contained 2 bases not matched to a gene. The CDR3 spans 15 residues. In DNA, the CDR3 is TGTGCCAGTAGTGTTAGCGGGGGGGCCTACAATGAGCAGTTCTTC. It encodes CASSVSGGAYNEQFF.

The chain recombines TRBV12-3 or TRBV12-4 with TRBJ2-7; the D is unclear. The CDR3 spans 12 residues. V was pared by 1 base and J by 6 bases, with 7 bases between. The chain's CDR3 is CASSLVPLEQYF. In nucleotides, the CDR3 is TGTGCCAGCAGTTTAGTCCCTCTCGAGCAGTACTTC.

The rearrangement links TRBV7-9 to TRBJ1-2; D is unresolved. Germline loops: CDR1 SEHNR, CDR2 FQNEAQ (reference sequence). V was trimmed by 7 bases and J by 0 bases, leaving 15 bases between them. The CDR3 is made up of 15 amino acids. This chain's CDR3 is CASIQLKGANYGYTF. The CDR3, as DNA: TGTGCCAGCATTCAGCTCAAGGGAGCTAACTATGGCTACACCTTC.

This chain links TRBV5-1 with TRBJ1-6; 7 positions agree with TRBD1. This CDR3 contains 15 residues. CDR1 is SGHRS and CDR2 is YFSETQ in the germline V gene. V gave up 2 bases and J gave up 3 bases; unmatched junction bases: 2. The CDR3 protein is CASSFTGDYNSPLHF. In DNA, the CDR3 is TGCGCCAGCAGCTTTACAGGGGACTATAATTCACCCCTCCACTTT.

This CDR3 is CASSYGDRVRVETQYF. The CDR3 coding sequence is TGTGCCAGCAGTTACGGGGACAGGGTCAGGGTAGAGACCCAGTACTTC. The V and J genes are TRBV6-6 and TRBJ2-5; 9 nucleotides align to TRBD1. The V segment lost 2 bases and the J segment 4 bases; nucleotides outside the gene matches: 8. CDR1 and CDR2 from the germline V gene are MNHNY and SVGAGI (reference sequence). The CDR3 runs 16 residues.

The chain links TRBV11-2 to TRBJ2-1; 7 bases are a match to TRBD1. The CDR3 length is 16 residues. CDR1 and CDR2 from the germline V gene are SGHAT and FQNNGV. V shed 4 bases and J 7 bases; nucleotides not matched to a gene: 13. CDR3 nucleotides: TGTGCCAGCAGCTCCCGGACAGGCGCGCTCTGGAATGAGCAGTTCTTC. This sequence encodes CASSSRTGALWNEQFF.

The chain is built from TRBV7-9 and TRBJ1-2, with D perhaps matching TRBD1 (5 bases). Germline V gives CDR1 SEHNR, CDR2 FQNEAQ (reference sequence). Trimming stripped 1 base from V and 13 bases from J, with 16 bases between. The CDR3 is 13 amino acids. The CDR3 nucleotides are TGTGCCAGCAGCTTAGGGCAGGGAGAGTTGACCACCTTC. Residues: CASSLGQGELTTF.

The rearrangement joins TRBV5-6 to TRBJ1-1; a weak D match, TRBD1 (5 bases). The length of the CDR3 is 12 residues. V dropped 6 bases and J dropped 5 bases, with 11 bases sitting between them. Germline CDR1 is SGHDT and CDR2 is YYEEEE. The DNA of the CDR3 is TGTGCCAGCACAATTGGGGGAACTGAAGCTTTCTTT. Its translation is CASTIGGTEAFF.

The rearrangement uses TRBV5-1 and TRBJ2-1, with D maybe TRBD2 (5 bases). The germline V gene encodes CDR1 SGHRS and CDR2 YFSETQ. Trimming took 2 bases from V and 8 from J, leaving 17 bases between them. This CDR3 has 15 amino acids. The CDR3 DNA reads as TGCGCCAGCAGCTTTGGTAGCGACCATGTGGATGAGCAGTTCTTC. Encoded protein: CASSFGSDHVDEQFF.

The chain carries TRBV5-1 and TRBJ2-7; D unresolved. From germline, CDR1 is SGHRS and CDR2 YFSETQ. The ends were cut back, 0 bases at V and 2 bases at J, with 15 bases in the middle. The CDR3 totals 16 residues. CDR3 nucleotides: TGCGCCAGCAGCTTGGCCACAGAGGCAGTGCCCTACGAGCAGTACTTC. As protein: CASSLATEAVPYEQYF.